The 23 T cell receptor beta chains in this list originate from one sample, sequenced in a study of shared clonotypes between healthy human individuals. Only in-frame clones appear in the TCRdb table, and some are missing; sequencing was by immunoSEQ multiplex PCR. The data show roughly 1,600,000 clones, less than 99% seen once. The material sequenced was naive CD4+ T cells sorted from blood. Subset described: CD45RA+ positively selected. All receptors derive from a young man in good health.

V gene TRBV18 combines with J gene TRBJ2-7; D is undetermined. This CDR3 is built from 13 residues. V was shortened by 8 bases and J by 0 bases, with 11 bases between the two germline ends. Germline CDR1 is KGHSH and CDR2 is LQKENI. The CDR3 protein is CASNPPSSYEQYF. As DNA, the CDR3 is TGTGCCAGCAACCCCCCAAGCTCCTACGAGCAGTACTTC.

The V call is TRBV28, the J call TRBJ1-3; D uncertain. The length of the CDR3 is 15 residues. Trimming took off 8 bases at V and 0 bases at J, with 14 bases between the two ends. Germline V lookup: CDR1 MDHEN, CDR2 SYDVKM. Here the CDR3 reads CASRPGGSSGNTIYF. The CDR3 DNA follows: TGTGCCAGCCGTCCCGGAGGATCCTCTGGAAACACCATATATTTT.

This chain connects TRBV6-1 to TRBJ2-7, with TRBD1 matching over 10 bases. CDR1 MNHNS and CDR2 SASEGT come from the germline V gene. The CDR3 is 13 amino acids. V was pared by 5 bases and J by 10 bases, with 8 bases of the junction left unmatched. This chain's CDR3 is CASSPTGTGEQYF. CDR3 sequence (DNA): TGTGCCAGCAGTCCGACCGGGACAGGGGAACAGTACTTC.

V and J are TRBV9 and TRBJ2-1, with 12 bases that match TRBD2. V lost 4 bases, J lost 6 bases, and 14 bases stayed unmatched. The germline CDR1 and CDR2 sequences are SGDLS and YYNGEE. The CDR3 is made up of 18 amino acids. The CDR3 DNA follows: TGTGCCAGCAGCTCCACCAGCCCCACTAGCGGGAGGAGCAATGAGCAGTTCTTC. Translated: CASSSTSPTSGRSNEQFF.

The chain joins TRBV5-1 to TRBJ2-3; D is tentatively TRBD1 or TRBD2 (5 bases each). V dropped 8 bases and J dropped 5 bases, with 18 bases sitting between them. The CDR3 extends over 14 amino acids. Germline V gives CDR1 SGHRS, CDR2 YFSETQ. CDR3 region: CASNPGARRDTQYF. CDR3 nucleotide sequence: TGCGCCAGTAATCCCGGGGCGAGGCGAGATACGCAGTATTTT.

V is TRBV5-4 and J is TRBJ2-5; TRBD1 might be the D (6 bases). CDR1 is SGHNT and CDR2 is YYREEE in the germline V gene (reference sequence). V was pared by 5 bases and J by 4 bases, with 18 bases between. The CDR3 loop spans 15 amino acids. CDR3: CASRNDLGAGETQYF. Written as DNA, the CDR3 is TGTGCCAGCAGAAACGACCTGGGGGCAGGAGAGACCCAGTACTTC.

The V gene is TRBV18, the J gene TRBJ1-2; 10 nucleotides line up with TRBD1. The J segment lost 1 base and the V segment lost 5 bases, leaving 13 bases of the junction unmatched. The CDR3 sequence is 18 residues long. Looked up from germline, CDR1 is KGHSH and CDR2 is LQKENI. CDR3 DNA sequence: TGTGCCAGCTCAAACTTTCCGGGACAGGGGAACCTTAACTATGGCTACACCTTC. This codes for CASSNFPGQGNLNYGYTF. Drawing the rest from reference TRBV18 and TRBJ1-2, the complete variable domain is NAGVMQNPRHLVRRRGQEARLRCSPMKGHSHVYWYRQLPEEGLKFMVYLQKENIIDESGMPKERFSAEFPKEGPSILRIQQVVRGDSAAYFCASSNFPGQGNLNYGYTFGSGTRLTVV.

In this sample, this clone turned up once. The chain combines TRBV2 with TRBJ1-5, with D unclear. The CDR3 is 13 residues long. Germline V lookup: CDR1 SNHLY, CDR2 FYNNEI. The V end was cut by 3 bases, the J end by 6 bases, with 9 bases between. The CDR3 protein is CASSESLGQPQHF. CDR3 coding DNA: TGTGCCAGCAGTGAGTCACTTGGTCAGCCCCAGCATTTT.

The chain is built from TRBV7-8 and TRBJ2-1, with 11 bases aligning to TRBD2. The length of the CDR3 is 17 residues. With 1 base clipped from V and 8 bases from J, the junction kept 10 bases outside the gene matches. CDR1 is SGHVS, CDR2 FQNEAQ, per germline. The CDR3 loop is CASSLVLAGGPGDEQFF. The DNA of the CDR3 is TGTGCCAGCAGCTTAGTATTAGCGGGAGGGCCGGGGGATGAGCAGTTCTTC.

V and J are TRBV28 and TRBJ1-2, with 7 bases aligning to TRBD1. Germline trimming cut 6 bases from V and 4 bases from J; bases unmatched to any gene: 8. The V gene's germline CDR1 is MDHEN and CDR2 SYDVKM. The CDR3 is made up of 14 amino acids. CDR3 sequence: CASRSTGVRYGYTF. The CDR3 region has the DNA TGTGCCAGCAGGTCCACAGGGGTACGCTATGGCTACACCTTC.

The chain links TRBV5-1 to TRBJ1-1, with 8 bases fitting TRBD1. Per germline, CDR1 SGHRS and CDR2 YFSETQ. V lost 3 bases, J lost 0 bases, and 7 bases stayed unmatched. The CDR3 runs to 16 residues. CDR3: CASSSDPQGVNTEAFF. In nucleotides, the CDR3 is TGCGCCAGCAGCTCGGACCCACAGGGGGTGAACACTGAAGCTTTCTTT.

The DNA of the CDR3 is TGTGCCTGGGTTGGGACCAATTGGTCCAATGAGCAGTTCTTC. This sequence encodes CAWVGTNWSNEQFF. V gene TRBV30 combines with J gene TRBJ2-1; D may correspond to TRBD1 or TRBD2 (5 bases each). Trimming removed 5 bases from V and 6 bases from J, with 17 bases in between. The length of the CDR3 is 14 residues. CDR1 and CDR2 from the germline V gene are GTSNPN and SVGIG (reference sequence).

This chain links TRBV5-4 with TRBJ2-5; TRBD2 matches 7 bases. The CDR3 consists of 18 residues. V lost 2 bases and J lost 8; bases outside the gene matches: 21. CDR1 and CDR2 from the germline V gene are SGHNT and YYREEE (reference sequence). The CDR3 is CASSFPGRSGFRGSTQYF. The CDR3, as DNA: TGTGCCAGCAGCTTCCCCGGACGTAGCGGGTTTCGAGGAAGTACCCAGTACTTC. Supplemented by reference TRBV5-4 and TRBJ2-5, the full variable domain reads ETGVTQSPTHLIKTRGQQVTLRCSSQSGHNTVSWYQQALGQGPQFIFQYYREEENGRGNFPPRFSGLQFPNYSSELNVNALELDDSALYLCASSFPGRSGFRGSTQYFGPGTRLLVL.

This chain joins TRBV27 and TRBJ2-1, with TRBD2 matching 12 bases. The CDR3 has 15 amino acids. The V and J ends lost 4 bases and 6 bases, in that order; junction bases with no gene match: 4. CDR1 and CDR2 (germline): MNHEY, SMNVEV (reference sequence). DNA for the CDR3: TGTGCCAGCAGTTCCCCGGGACTAGCGGGCAATGAGCAGTTCTTC. Translated: CASSSPGLAGNEQFF.

This rearrangement joins TRBV5-6 to TRBJ1-5; tentative D call: TRBD1 (5 bases). In germline, CDR1 is SGHDT, CDR2 YYEEEE. This CDR3 spans 15 amino acids. Trimming stripped 1 base from V and 9 bases from J, with 17 bases between. CDR3: CASSLNNFQGSPQHF. CDR3 nucleotide sequence: TGTGCCAGCAGCTTGAATAATTTTCAGGGATCGCCCCAGCATTTT. Complete variable domain (other parts from reference TRBV5-6 and TRBJ1-5): DAGVTQSPTHLIKTRGQQVTLRCSPKSGHDTVSWYQQALGQGPQFIFQYYEEEERQRGNFPDRFSGHQFPNYSSELNVNALLLGDSALYLCASSLNNFQGSPQHFGDGTRLSIL.

The chain employs TRBV7-9 and TRBJ2-7; the match to TRBD2 covers 10 bases. V shed 8 bases, J shed 3 bases, and the junction held 10 bases outside the gene matches. Per the germline V gene, CDR1 is SEHNR and CDR2 is FQNEAQ (reference sequence). The CDR3 is made up of 15 amino acids. The CDR3 sequence is CASAPLAGAVYEQYF. DNA for the CDR3: TGTGCCAGCGCCCCTCTAGCGGGAGCTGTCTACGAGCAGTACTTC.

V gene TRBV2 combines with J gene TRBJ1-2, with D unresolved. Trimming removed 1 base at V and 7 bases at J, with 13 bases between. Germline V gene sequence: CDR1 SNHLY, CDR2 FYNNEI. The CDR3 spans 14 residues. CDR3 region: CASSEGRLFGGYTF. The CDR3 DNA sequence: TGTGCCAGCAGTGAAGGACGGCTATTTGGTGGCTACACCTTC. Variable domain in full (rest from reference TRBV2 and TRBJ1-2): EPEVTQTPSHQVTQMGQEVILRCVPISNHLYFYWYRQILGQKVEFLVSFYNNEISEKSEIFDDQFSVERPDGSNFTLKIRSTKLEDSAMYFCASSEGRLFGGYTFGSGTRLTVV.

This chain joins TRBV5-1 and TRBJ2-5; D is ambiguous. Per germline, CDR1 SGHRS and CDR2 YFSETQ. Trimming stripped 4 bases from V and 2 bases from J, with 3 bases between. The CDR3 is 11 residues long. CDR3 DNA: TGCGCCAGCAGCACGCAAGAGACCCAGTACTTC. The encoded protein is CASSTQETQYF. Full variable domain (outside the CDR3, taken from reference TRBV5-1 and TRBJ2-5): KAGVTQTPRYLIKTRGQQVTLSCSPISGHRSVSWYQQTPGQGLQFLFEYFSETQRNKGNFPGRFSGRQFSNSRSEMNVSTLELGDSALYLCASSTQETQYFGPGTRLLVL.

This clone was seen only once. The J gene is TRBJ2-1, the V gene TRBV11-2; 10 nucleotides agree with TRBD2. CDR1 and CDR2 (germline): SGHAT, FQNNGV. V was pared by 1 base and J by 2 bases, with 8 bases of the junction left unmatched. The CDR3 contains 18 residues. The CDR3 reads CASSLGLAGAQTYNEQFF. The CDR3 DNA sequence: TGTGCCAGCAGCTTAGGGCTAGCGGGAGCCCAAACCTACAATGAGCAGTTCTTC.

The rearrangement uses TRBV19 and TRBJ2-4; D is undetermined. CDR1 and CDR2 (germline): LNHDA, SQIVND (reference sequence). The CDR3 runs 14 residues. The germline V and J ends were trimmed by 8 bases and 3 bases, with 14 bases remaining between them. The CDR3 region is CASSPESVKNIQYF. The DNA for the CDR3 is TGTGCCAGTTCACCTGAGTCGGTCAAAAACATTCAGTACTTC.

V is TRBV29-1 and J is TRBJ2-7, with D possibly TRBD2 on 6 matching bases. Germline lookup yields CDR1 SQVTM and CDR2 ANQGSEA. Trimming cost V 6 bases and J 2 bases, with 11 bases left between them. This CDR3 has 12 residues. CDR3 DNA sequence: TGCAGCGTGGGGACTGTACCCTACGAGCAGTACTTC. Translated: CSVGTVPYEQYF.

V and J are TRBV27 and TRBJ2-2, with D maybe TRBD2 (5 bases). V was clipped by 10 bases and J by 4 bases, with 19 bases between them. CDR1 MNHEY and CDR2 SMNVEV come from the germline V gene (reference sequence). CDR3 length equals 15 residues. The CDR3 protein is CATQPLPGSTGELFF. The CDR3 nucleotides read TGTGCCACCCAACCCTTACCGGGAAGCACCGGGGAGCTGTTTTTT.

This clone was found once. The chain recombines TRBV4-3 with TRBJ1-5; TRBD1 agrees at 8 bases. With V trimmed by 4 bases and J by 5 bases, 7 bases remained unmatched. Per the germline V gene, CDR1 is LGHNA and CDR2 is YSLEER. The CDR3 extends over 15 amino acids. CDR3 region: CASSRDRGTYQPQHF. As DNA, the CDR3 is TGCGCCAGCAGCCGCGACAGGGGCACTTATCAGCCCCAGCATTTT.